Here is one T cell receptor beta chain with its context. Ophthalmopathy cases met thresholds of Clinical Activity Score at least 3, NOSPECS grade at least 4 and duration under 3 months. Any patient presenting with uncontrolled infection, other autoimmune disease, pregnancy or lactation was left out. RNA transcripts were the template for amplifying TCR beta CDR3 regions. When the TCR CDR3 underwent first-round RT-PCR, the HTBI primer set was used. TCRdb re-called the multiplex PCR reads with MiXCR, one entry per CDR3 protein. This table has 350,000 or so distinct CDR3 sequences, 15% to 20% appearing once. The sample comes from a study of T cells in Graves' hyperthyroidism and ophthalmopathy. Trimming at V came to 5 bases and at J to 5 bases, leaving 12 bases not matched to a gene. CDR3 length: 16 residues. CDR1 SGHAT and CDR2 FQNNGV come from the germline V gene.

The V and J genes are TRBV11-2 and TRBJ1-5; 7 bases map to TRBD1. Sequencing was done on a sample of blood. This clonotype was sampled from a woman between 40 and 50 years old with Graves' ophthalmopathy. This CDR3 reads CASSLSTGTSYQPQHF. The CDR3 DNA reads TGTGCCAGCAGCCTCTCGACAGGGACATCTTATCAGCCCCAGCATTTT.